This T cell receptor (beta chain) was obtained from a study of Ad26.COV2.S vaccination and SARS-CoV-2 variants. Study-wide background: Intramuscularly, Ad26.COV2.S was given either once or twice, 56 days apart.

The protocol was immunoSEQ multiplex PCR, while the TCRdb copy is restricted to in-frame clones and leaves out a portion. Of just under 250,000 clones listed, approximately 88% are singletons. Treatment given: some 20 received Ad26.COV2.S at low or high dose, single or two shots; 5 received placebo; per-sample allocation not given. Vaccine and placebo recipients were sampled on day 63 after the first injection. CDR1 SGHTA and CDR2 FQGNSA come from the germline V gene. The CDR3 totals 14 residues. V lost 4 bases to trimming and J lost 2 bases, with 9 bases between them. Sequenced here: peripheral blood, sampled in a trial of Ad26.COV2.S vaccine versus placebo. This sequence originates from a person between 18 and 60 years old who received the Ad26.COV2.S COVID-19 vaccine or a placebo. J is TRBJ1-3 and V is TRBV7-2; D not resolved. The CDR3 region is CASSWVFAGNTIYF. Written as DNA, the CDR3 is TGTGCCAGCAGCTGGGTGTTTGCTGGAAACACCATATATTTT. The variable domain in full, with the rest retrieved from reference TRBV7-2 and TRBJ1-3, is GAGVSQSPSNKVTEKGKDVELRCDPISGHTALYWYRQSLGQGLEFLIYFQGNSAPDKSGLPSDRFSAERTGGSVSTLTIQRTQQEDSAVYLCASSWVFAGNTIYFGEGSWLTVV.